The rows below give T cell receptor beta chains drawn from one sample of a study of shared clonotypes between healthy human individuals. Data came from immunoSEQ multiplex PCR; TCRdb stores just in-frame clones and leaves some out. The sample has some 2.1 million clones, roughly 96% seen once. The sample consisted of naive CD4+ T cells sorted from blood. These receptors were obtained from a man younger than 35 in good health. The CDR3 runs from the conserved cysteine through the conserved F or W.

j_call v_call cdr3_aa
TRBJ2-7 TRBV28 CASSSPGQGAYEQYF
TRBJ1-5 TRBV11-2 CASSLGGPQHF
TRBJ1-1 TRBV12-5 CASGGGTEAFF
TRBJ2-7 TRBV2 CASRESRGTPPSYEQYF
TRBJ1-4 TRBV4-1 CASSQAGTGYEKLFF
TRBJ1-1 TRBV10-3 CAIRSLSTRSGGTEAFF
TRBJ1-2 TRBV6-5 CASSSLQGGYTF
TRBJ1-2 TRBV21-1 CASSRGQRSF
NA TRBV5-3 CARMTLAGGPRDEQYF
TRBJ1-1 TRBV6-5 CASSDQTPGEAFF
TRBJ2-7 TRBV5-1 CASSTLTSGSYEQYF
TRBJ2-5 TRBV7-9 CASSYGPGLRETQYF
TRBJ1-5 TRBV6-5 CASSYQQGGQPQHF
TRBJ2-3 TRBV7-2 CASIPVGREAVGTQYF
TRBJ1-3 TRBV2 CASSFSGNTIYF
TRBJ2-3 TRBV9 CASSALGDTQYF
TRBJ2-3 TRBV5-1 CATTGGLADTQYF
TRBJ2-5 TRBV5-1 CASSRQGAGGTQYF
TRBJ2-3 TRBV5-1 CASSLAASGNTDTQYF
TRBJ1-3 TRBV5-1 CASSFSRDRDSSGNTIYF
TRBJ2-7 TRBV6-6 CASGGDLYEQYF
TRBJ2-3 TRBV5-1 CASSLARDTDTQYF
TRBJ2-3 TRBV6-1 CASRGGRATDTQYF
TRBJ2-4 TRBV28 CASSSTYRGEWAKNIQYF
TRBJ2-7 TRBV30 CAWSVYREDEQYF
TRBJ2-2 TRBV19 CASSIGWGIDGELFF
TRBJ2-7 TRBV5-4 CASSLAAGRSYEQYF
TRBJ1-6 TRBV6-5 CASTPRGRNSPLHF
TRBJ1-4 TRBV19 CASSTPGTGMREKLFF
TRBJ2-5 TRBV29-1 CSVGLGGSETQYF
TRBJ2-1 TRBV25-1 CASSVPQGGNEQFF
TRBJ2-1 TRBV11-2 CASSVGTNYYNEQFF
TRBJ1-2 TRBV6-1 CACSPGVVSYGYTF
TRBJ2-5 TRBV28 CASSLKRSGTRETQYF
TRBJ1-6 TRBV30 CAWSVRDRGNSPLHF
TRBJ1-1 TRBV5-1 CASSSINTEAFF
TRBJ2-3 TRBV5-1 CASSQTLAGGSTDTQYF
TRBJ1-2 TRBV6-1 CASRQQGDFHGYTF
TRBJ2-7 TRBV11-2 CASSLSRTSLYEQYF
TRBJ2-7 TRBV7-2 CASSHAWVSGRTLSYEQYF
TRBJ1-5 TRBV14 CASILGFQPQHF
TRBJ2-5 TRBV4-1 CASSQDWGETQYF
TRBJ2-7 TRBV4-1 CASSQDDGSTYEQYF
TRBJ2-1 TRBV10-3 CAISEYKAYNEQFF
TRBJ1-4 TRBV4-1 CASSQSRTGGNEKLFF
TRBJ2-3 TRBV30 CAWSVLAGGTDTQYF
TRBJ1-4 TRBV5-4 CASSIQGVGEKLFF
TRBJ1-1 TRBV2 CASTTWPGGDTEAFF
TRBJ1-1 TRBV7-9 CASSQGLGTEAFF
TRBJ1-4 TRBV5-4 CASSLATGNEKLFF
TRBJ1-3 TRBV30 CAWDKRGPGSGNTIYF
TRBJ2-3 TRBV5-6 CASSPLLAGVTDTQYF
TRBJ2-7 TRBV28 CASSFAGIDEQYF
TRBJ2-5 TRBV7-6 CASSLSGRELTETQYF
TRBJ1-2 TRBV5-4 CASSPPTTSNYGYTF
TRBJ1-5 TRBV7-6 CASSPTSNNQPQHF
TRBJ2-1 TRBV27 CASNREGQSYNEQFF
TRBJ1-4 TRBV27 CASSYQGVNEKLFF
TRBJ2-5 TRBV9 CASSPGPQETQYF
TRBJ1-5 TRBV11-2 CASSLMENQPQHF